Below are 11 T cell receptor beta chains sequenced from a single sample in a study of PD-L1 blockade in urothelial cancer. Time point denoted: pretreatment peripheral blood. Clones were read by immunoSEQ multiplex PCR, and TCRdb kept only the in-frame ones, dropping some. The data show 130,000 or so clones, roughly 83% seen once. This material consisted of PBMCs, taken around atezolizumab (anti-PD-L1) treatment. Receptors originate from a man aged 45-60 years with urothelial cancer.

In its sample, this clone was seen a few times. The chain is built from TRBV25-1 and TRBJ1-1; D uncertain. Trimming took off 0 bases at V and 5 bases at J, with 7 bases between the two ends. CDR1 and CDR2 (germline): MGHDK, SYGVNS. The CDR3 has 13 residues. CDR3 sequence: CASSEYRGTEAFF. DNA for the CDR3: TGTGCCAGCAGTGAATATCGGGGAACTGAAGCTTTCTTT.

The chain carries TRBV19 and TRBJ2-7; 10 bases match TRBD2. V shed 5 bases and J 6 bases; nucleotides not matched to a gene: 13. The CDR3 runs to 16 residues. Germline-derived CDR1 and CDR2 are LNHDA and SQIVND (reference sequence). As DNA, the CDR3 is TGTGCCAGTAGTGCTGGCCTGGGACTAGCGCTCGGCGAGCAGTACTTC. Translation: CASSAGLGLALGEQYF.

This clone was detected ten times or more. This chain links TRBV19 with TRBJ1-2; the D gene is possibly TRBD1 (6 bases). From germline, CDR1 is LNHDA and CDR2 SQIVND (reference sequence). This CDR3 contains 16 residues. V was cut by 7 bases and J by 4 bases, with 22 bases left in between. The CDR3 here is CASTEGTGPRGYGYTF. CDR3 DNA sequence: TGTGCCAGTACTGAGGGAACAGGGCCCCGAGGCTATGGCTACACCTTC. Drawing the rest from reference TRBV19 and TRBJ1-2, the complete variable domain is DGGITQSPKYLFRKEGQNVTLSCEQNLNHDAMYWYRQDPGQGLRLIYYSQIVNDFQKGDIAEGYSVSREKKESFPLTVTSAQKNPTAFYLCASTEGTGPRGYGYTFGSGTRLTVV.

This clone was seen a single time. This chain uses TRBV30 with TRBJ2-1, with 8 bases fitting TRBD2. Germline assignment: CDR1 GTSNPN and CDR2 SVGIG (reference sequence). The V and J ends lost 0 bases and 11 bases, in that order; junction bases with no gene match: 3. This CDR3 is built from 12 residues. CDR3 nucleotides: TGTGCCTGGAGTGTCAATAGCGGGAAGCAGTTCTTC. It specifies CAWSVNSGKQFF.

CDR3 loop: CASSKGQPGSYEQYF. In DNA form, the CDR3 reads TGTGCCAGCAGCAAGGGACAGCCAGGCTCCTACGAGCAGTACTTC. The chain joins TRBV6-1 to TRBJ2-7, with 7 bases identical to TRBD1. The CDR3 has 15 residues. The V gene's germline CDR1 is MNHNS and CDR2 SASEGT. The V and J ends lost 6 bases and 0 bases, in that order; junction bases with no gene match: 8.

The rearrangement links TRBV5-1 to TRBJ2-3, with a possible D match to TRBD1 (5 bases). V shed 4 bases and J shed 4 bases, with 16 bases lying between them. Germline values: CDR1 SGHRS, CDR2 YFSETQ. The CDR3 runs 15 residues. CDR3 region: CASSPGPLGPDTQYF. The CDR3 DNA reads as TGCGCCAGCAGCCCCGGGCCTTTGGGGCCAGATACGCAGTATTTT.

This chain links TRBV4-1 with TRBJ1-6; 9 bases match TRBD1. With V trimmed by 3 bases and J by 6 bases, 9 bases remained unmatched. This CDR3 spans 17 amino acids. Per germline, CDR1 MGHRA and CDR2 YSYEKL. Here the CDR3 reads CASSQTTGGAGNSPLHF. Written as DNA, the CDR3 is TGCGCCAGCAGCCAGACAACAGGGGGCGCGGGTAATTCACCCCTCCACTTT.

The V and J genes are TRBV9 and TRBJ2-7, with 7 bases matching TRBD2. Per germline, CDR1 SGDLS and CDR2 YYNGEE. V dropped 0 bases and J dropped 4; count of bases not matched to a gene: 7. The CDR3 sequence is 15 residues long. CDR3 DNA sequence: TGTGCCAGCAGCGTAGGGATAGCGGGCCCATACGAGCAGTACTTC. It specifies CASSVGIAGPYEQYF.

This rearrangement joins TRBV14 to TRBJ1-1; 10 nucleotides match TRBD1. The CDR3 length is 17 residues. CDR1 and CDR2 (germline): SGHDN, FVKESK. J was trimmed by 2 bases and V by 5 bases; bases with no gene match: 11. The CDR3 sequence: CASSRRTGGGLNTEAFF. In DNA, the CDR3 is TGTGCCAGCAGCAGAAGGACAGGGGGGGGCTTAAACACTGAAGCTTTCTTT.

This clone was seen a single time. The chain uses TRBV6-5 and TRBJ2-2; D might be TRBD1 (6 bases). V lost 5 bases, J lost 6 bases, and 13 bases lay in between. Germline CDR1 MNHEY, CDR2 SVGAGI. The CDR3 has 14 amino acids. CDR3 nucleotides: TGTGCCAGCAGTCTAGGGGGAAAGGCCGGGGAGCTGTTTTTT. It translates to CASSLGGKAGELFF.

The genes are TRBV19 and TRBJ2-1; perhaps TRBD2 as D (5 bases). The CDR3 consists of 16 residues. CDR1 and CDR2 (germline): LNHDA, SQIVND (reference sequence). The V gene lost 3 bases and the J gene lost 2 bases, with 14 bases spanning the gap. In DNA, the CDR3 is TGTGCCAGTAGTATTGCGGACTTAGGCACCTACAATGAGCAGTTCTTC. As protein: CASSIADLGTYNEQFF.